This T cell receptor (beta chain) was recovered during a study of shared clonotypes between healthy human individuals. The germline gives CDR1 SEHNR, CDR2 FQNEAQ (reference sequence). Trimming removed 1 base from V and 6 bases from J; junction bases left unmatched: 12. The CDR3 is 16 amino acids. Comments on this clone: Its antigen is currently unknown.

Findings and caveats of the study: Genetic and exposure-history diversity was limited by the few donors.

Authors' methods: Junction-only sequences without quality scores were provided by ImmunoSEQ, so filtering was different. Repertoires were generated with immunoSEQ multiplex PCR, while TCRdb's copy carries only in-frame clones and drops some. Clone size and V and J calls were adopted from that table, with D and trimming inferred from the DNA. The repertoire holds around 990,000 clones, with 60% to 85% as singletons. The sequence was collected from a man between 18 and 35 years old in good health. Some clones in this sample may be carry-over from other donors' samples. Sequencing input: memory CD4+ T cells from PBMCs. Stated subset: CD45RA-negative fraction. The chain has TRBV7-9 and TRBJ2-7; 7 bases map to TRBD2. The CDR3 loop reads CASSLGSGSGQSEQYF. The DNA for the CDR3 is TGTGCCAGCAGCTTAGGAAGTGGTAGCGGGCAATCCGAGCAGTACTTC.